This T cell receptor beta chain was found in a study of cytomegalovirus exposure and HLA in healthy donors (dated by TCRdb to 2016 to 2017). The study in broad terms: An earlier analysis of under 600 of the donors reported about 250 Gb of sequence data and 117 million unique TCR beta sequences from about 200 million T cells. Typing coverage varied by locus: roughly 629-630 donors for A, B, C, DRB1 and DQB1; about 520 for DQA1; approximately 610 for DPA1; 450 to 480 for DPB1. In addition to the first cohort of several hundred subjects, a separate validation cohort of over 90 different subjects was used. The study used immunosequencing to profile the T cell repertoires of more than 650 subjects and linked those repertoires to cytomegalovirus serostatus. To predict cytomegalovirus infection status, the study brought together high-throughput TCR immunosequencing, statistical association of individual TCRs with disease status, and machine learning. In a later analysis, previously published TCR beta repertoires from 500 to 750 donors were re-analyzed and high-resolution HLA genotyping was added so that TCR occurrence patterns could be studied. Both class I and class II loci were covered by HLA typing, at four-digit resolution. A later genetic analysis used genome-wide SNP genotypes for about three fifths of the 666 donors, treating that subset as a discovery cohort. Of the 300 to 500 genotyped donors, 70% to 90% were placed in the genetic ancestry cluster associated with self-reported Caucasian donors. Rather than using new phenotypic data, the later analysis identified candidate immune exposures from TCR beta sequences and from how often those sequences occurred across donors. Roughly 5 DR-DQ haplotypes were treated as single units for association and clustering because of strong linkage in the cohort. The study was designed to test whether signatures of past pathogen exposure could be identified by cataloging public T cell receptors. On average, roughly 200,000 unique TCR beta nucleotide sequences were sequenced per donor among a few hundred genotyped donors of the cohort, with roughly 18% of those sequences being non-productive. Every discovery cohort repertoire had been produced on one sequencing platform. An earlier analysis of some 600 of the donors applied high-throughput TCR beta sequencing to assess whether each TCR beta V gene segment acted as functional or pseudogenic. Donor age, sex, ethnicity and CMV serostatus were collected together with the repertoire data. An early release covering about 600 HLA-typed donors comprised roughly 300 gigabases of sequencing data and tens of millions of unique TCR sequences. General findings and caveats noted by the study authors: V-gene and J-gene trimming of TCR beta chains was associated with a missense DCLRE1C variant in a later genetic analysis, and the association was replicated in an independent cohort. Because some donors lacked HLA typing at each locus, the association tests relied only on the typed subset. The classifier was reported to diagnose cytomegalovirus status with high specificity and sensitivity in both the original cohort and the validation cohort. In a later analysis, several top co-occurrence clusters were reported to appear linked to parvovirus B19, influenza, CMV and Epstein-Barr virus. A further reported finding was that TCR beta sequences accurately predicted the HLA-A and HLA-B alleles for most subjects in the first cohort. The earlier analysis of 450 to 700 of the donors excluded some 15 rarely observed V segments, including chromosome 9 orphons, because counts were too low. A later analysis found that most CMV-associated TCR beta chains appeared HLA-restricted, with HLA associations seemingly driven largely by CMV exposure. In a later analysis, around 15,000 TCR beta sequences were associated with specific HLA alleles at a false discovery rate of 0.05. A group of highly shared sequence variants was considered likely to be a technical artifact of the sequencing pipeline. Linkage disequilibrium might explain the correlated functional status among segregating V segments, but an unknown experimental factor could not be excluded. Some IMGT-functional V segments, including TRBV6-2 and TRBV6-3, could not be told apart with the 87-base-pair reads, so those segments were excluded. Roughly uniform sequencing depth across donors was assumed in presence/absence analyses, although this assumption may not hold. Strong co-occurrence of HLA alleles, especially DR and DQ, made assigning TCR associations to individual alleles difficult. The study gave a list of about 170 TCR beta chains associated with cytomegalovirus. According to a later analysis, TCR association rates differed among HLA loci, with DRB1 alleles showing the most associated TCRs and HLA-C alleles showing the fewest. According to the authors, the approach could potentially be generalized to other disease states and immunological phenotypes. Across donors, most TCR sequences were observed very rarely, whereas some public TCRs were present in many individuals. In an earlier analysis of over 550 of the donors, most TCR beta V segments were observed in productive rearrangements about 90% or about 30% of the time, broadly matching IMGT annotations. A later analysis found that HLA-associated TCR beta chains were more clonally expanded and had lower generation probabilities than equally common non-associated chains. In a later genetic analysis, fewer N-insertions in productive TCRs were reported among donors in an Asian-associated ancestry cluster than the approximately 670-donor mean. In vitro tests confirmed that a few of the cytomegalovirus-associated TCR beta chains recognize cytomegalovirus antigens. For the cohort, immune exposure information was limited to CMV serostatus. This cohort had only TCR beta chains sequenced, and the lack of alpha or paired-chain data limited which features could be detected.

Points on this clone: Its antigen has not been determined. Base qualities are not recorded, but no much larger clone differs from it by a single base.

Libraries were built with the immunoSEQ multiplex PCR assay. For the multiplex PCR, a mixture combining 60 forward primers for TCR Vbeta segments and 13 reverse primers for TCR Jbeta segments was used. A multiplex PCR assay on genomic DNA amplified the CDR3 region of rearranged TCR beta genes. The Illumina HiSeq System was used to sequence the amplified TCR beta libraries as 87-base-pair reads. Per the authors' processing: A later analysis counted tens of millions of unique TCR beta chains across the 600 to 850 repertoires, and some 11 million of these chains were shared by at least two donors. Raw reads were error-corrected and collapsed into unique sequences with a nearest-neighbor algorithm that merged closely related sequences to remove PCR and sequencing errors. Alignment of CDR3 sequences to IMGT reference sequences was used to assign V, D and J gene segments. For a sequence to be retained, at least a six-nucleotide match to both a V gene segment and a J gene segment was required. Rearrangements were classified as productive when the CDR3 lacked stop codons and remained in frame with V and J, and all other rearrangements were classified as non-productive. Following IMGT convention, CDR3 was defined as the stretch from the second conserved V-encoded cysteine to the conserved J-encoded phenylalanine. The earlier analysis of about 590 of the donors excluded sequences that lacked an unambiguous match to a single V gene segment. An earlier analysis of 550 to 650 of the donors classified V segments as functional when productive rearrangements were above 56.7% and as segregating when the standard deviation between donors was above 5%. A statistical classification framework was developed to diagnose cytomegalovirus status using the catalog of TCR beta chain sequences. In a later analysis, V and J genes were assigned by comparing TCR nucleotide sequences against IMGT/GENE-DB human TR gene sequences. A later analysis assigned CDR3 sequences and most-parsimonious VDJ recombination scenarios with the TCRdist pipeline. In a later analysis, every TCR beta chain was defined by the combination of its CDR3 amino acid sequence and its V-gene family, and reads without a unique V-gene family were dropped. To address suspected cross-contamination and a sequencing artifact, a later analysis removed a few hundred highly shared, low-generation-probability nucleotide sequences. In a later analysis, a clonal expansion index was calculated for each public chain from normalized within-repertoire ranks of inferred template counts. A later analysis computed generation probabilities with a VDJ recombination model fitted to out-of-frame rearrangements, and checked the results against IGoR. Hypergeometric tests were used in a later analysis to score TCR-TCR, TCR-HLA and TCR-CMV co-occurrence, with a repertoire-size bias correction applied to the TCR pairs. In a later analysis, false discovery rates were estimated by permuting HLA or CMV assignments 20 times. In a later analysis, co-occurring TCRs were grouped using DBSCAN, with TCRdist sequence similarity added in when clustering inside HLA-allele-positive subsets. For co-occurrence clustering, repertoires with fewer than 30,000 or more than 120,000 public chains were excluded, along with five or six repertoires with anomalous nucleotide sharing. Sourced from immuneACCESS, this table was stored by TCRdb with only in-frame sequences that have V and J called. A share of the clones is absent; for the studies checked, an unresolved V gene accounts for under half, and the remainder has no known explanation. V, J and clone size are those of that table, while D and trimming were read from the DNA. Recorded for this sample are about 120,000 clones; roughly a tenth of them occurred a single time. The ten largest clones represent approximately 4.4% of the sample.

The cohort was made up of 666 healthy bone marrow donors. At the time of sampling, every cohort member was nominally healthy, though immune exposures that went unrecorded were likely present. The donor tested CMV seropositive, placing the donor among the 250 to 350 seropositive members of the cohort. Each donor provided a peripheral blood sample, and peripheral blood mononuclear cells were used for TCR beta sequencing. The Qiagen DNeasy Blood Extraction Kit was used to extract genomic DNA from the blood cell samples. Spanning cysteine to phenylalanine, the CDR3 consists of 16 amino acids. Only the CDR3 portion is preserved as DNA: 48 bases, with reading frame beginning at the first base. From a lookup of the germline V gene, CDR1 and CDR2 are MDHEN and SYDVKM. Ends trimmed: V by 9 bases, J by 5 bases; bases unmatched to a gene: 16.

This chain is built from TRBV28 and TRBJ2-7; 10 junctional bases match TRBD1. Sample: PBMCs. The sequence came from a woman aged 18-29 years in good health and CMV-seropositive. The CDR3 sequence is CASPPHDGTGVNEQYF. The sequenced DNA is TGTGCCAGTCCTCCCCATGACGGGACAGGGGTGAACGAGCAGTACTTC.